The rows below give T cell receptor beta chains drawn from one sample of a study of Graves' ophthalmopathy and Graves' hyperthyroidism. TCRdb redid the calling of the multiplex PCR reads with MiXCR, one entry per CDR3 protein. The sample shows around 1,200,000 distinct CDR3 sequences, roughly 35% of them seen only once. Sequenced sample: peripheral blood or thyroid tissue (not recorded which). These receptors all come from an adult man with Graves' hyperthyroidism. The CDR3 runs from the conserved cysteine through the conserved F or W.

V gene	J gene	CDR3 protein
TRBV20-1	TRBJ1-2	CSARVEGSANYGYTF
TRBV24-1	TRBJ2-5	CATSDLGLAGGRETQYF
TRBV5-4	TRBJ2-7	CASSLGGVEKGEQYF
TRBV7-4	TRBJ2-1	CASSSGASGYNEQFF
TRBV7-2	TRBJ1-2	CASSLSLWDGYTF
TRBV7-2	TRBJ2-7	CASSPAGQRYEQYF
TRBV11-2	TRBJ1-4	CASSLDRVDQKLFF
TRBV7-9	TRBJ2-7	CASSLRGQGDEQYF
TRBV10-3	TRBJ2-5	CASSYLIRDQETQYF
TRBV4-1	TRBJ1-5	CASSQEGENQPQHF
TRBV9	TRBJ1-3	CASSATGDSGNTIYF
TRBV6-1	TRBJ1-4	CASSQNPGQGGEKLFF
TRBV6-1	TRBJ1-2	CASCELHGQTNNYGYTF
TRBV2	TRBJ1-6	CASSLTTVSSSPLHF
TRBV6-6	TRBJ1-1	CASSYPSRLGPEAFF
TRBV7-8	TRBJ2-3	CASRTVAGGTDTQYF
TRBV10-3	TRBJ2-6	CAISDPAGANVLTF
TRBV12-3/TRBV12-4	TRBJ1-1	CASSLAEELEAFF
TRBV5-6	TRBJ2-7	CASSFQTIGASYEQYF
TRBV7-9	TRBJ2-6	CASSPRTPPRISGANVLTF
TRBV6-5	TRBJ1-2	CASSRQLAGDIDYGYTF
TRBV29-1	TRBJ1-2	CSLGTEGYTF
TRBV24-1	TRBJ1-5	CATSGSGYSNQPQHF
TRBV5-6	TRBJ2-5	CASTRGGGPHQETQYF
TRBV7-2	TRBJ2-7	CASSQDPQGSYEQYF
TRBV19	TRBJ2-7	CASSNTGGSSYEQYF
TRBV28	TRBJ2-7	CASSSGQSVSEQYF
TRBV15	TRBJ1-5	CATSRDSLGNQPQHF
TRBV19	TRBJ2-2	CATSNGPGNTGELFF
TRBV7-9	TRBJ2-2	CASSQHVQGTGELFF
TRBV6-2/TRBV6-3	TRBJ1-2	CASSYLAHTQSGYTF
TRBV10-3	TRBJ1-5	CAISEYGQGNQPQHF
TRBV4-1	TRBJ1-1	CASSQEQGGTEAFF
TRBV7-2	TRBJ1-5	CASRPQVGQPQHF
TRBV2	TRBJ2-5	CASSKQGIQETQYF